Presented here are 4 T cell receptor gamma chains from one specimen sequenced in a study of Vδ1+ human thymocytes. Study results and caveats: In the thymus, TRG and TRD repertoires looked highly polyclonal with Gaussian CDR3 lengths.

Their recognized antigens are unknown. Sequences come from RNA converted to cDNA by reverse transcription. The CDR3 regions were amplified by multiplex PCR from V-gene primers to a constant-region primer. TCRdb re-called clones from the multiplex PCR reads via CATT. The table includes 30,000 to 45,000 gamma-chain clones, around 21% detected once. The sequenced material came from Vdelta1+ gamma-delta thymocytes from the thymus. Subset reported: FACS-sorted CD3+ TCRalphabeta- TCRVdelta1+ TCRVdelta2- thymocytes. The receptor set was obtained from a girl in the first two years of life who had congenital heart surgery.

This sequence joins TRGV9 and TRGJ1 or TRGJ2. V shed 2 bases and J 5 bases; nucleotides not matched to a gene: 9. The length of the CDR3 is 14 residues. Germline lookup yields CDR1 GITISATS and CDR2 ISYDGTV (reference sequence). Here the CDR3 reads CALWEAQFNYKKLF. CDR3 DNA: TGTGCCTTGTGGGAGGCGCAATTTAATTATAAGAAACTCTTT.

Comment on this clone: Only one base separates this from a far larger clonotype, so it likely reflects a read error. V gene TRGV2 combines with J gene TRGJ1 or TRGJ2. Germline V gives CDR1 EGSNGY, CDR2 YDSYNSKV. The length of the CDR3 is 11 residues. CDR3 region: CATWDYYKKLF. DNA of the CDR3: TGTGCCACTTGGGATTATTATAAGAAACTCTTT.

This clone has a handful of counts. Being one base from a much bigger clone, this may be a read error. This specimen includes other DNA sequences encoding the same CDR3. The rearrangement uses TRGV9 and TRGJ1 or TRGJ2. Germline lookup yields CDR1 GITISATS and CDR2 ISYDGTV (reference sequence). J was trimmed by 2 bases and V by 4 bases; bases with no gene match: 2. The CDR3 is 12 residues long. The CDR3 here is CALWEDYYKKLF. The CDR3, as DNA: TGTGCCTTGTGGGAAGATTATTATAAGAAACTCTTT.

This clone has a handful of counts. The gene calls are TRGV8 and TRGJP1. CDR3 size: 12 residues. Germline CDR1 VENAVY, CDR2 YDSYNSRV. J gave up 15 bases and V 2 bases, and 9 bases lay outside the gene matches. CDR3 protein: CATWDIKRVKIF. The CDR3 region has the DNA TGTGCCACCTGGGATATTAAAAGGGTCAAGATATTT.